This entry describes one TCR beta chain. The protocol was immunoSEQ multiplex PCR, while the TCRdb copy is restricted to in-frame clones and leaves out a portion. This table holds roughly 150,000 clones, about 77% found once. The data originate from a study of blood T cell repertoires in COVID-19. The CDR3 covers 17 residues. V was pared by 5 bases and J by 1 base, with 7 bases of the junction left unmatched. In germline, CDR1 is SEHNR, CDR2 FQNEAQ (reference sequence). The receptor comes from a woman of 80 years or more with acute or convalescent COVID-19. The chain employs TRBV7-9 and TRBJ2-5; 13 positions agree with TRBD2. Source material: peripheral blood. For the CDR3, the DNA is TGTGCCAGCAGCCGCTGGGGGACTAGCGGGGTCCAAGAGACCCAGTACTTC. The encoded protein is CASSRWGTSGVQETQYF.